The 27 T cell receptor beta chains in this list originate from one sample, sequenced in a study of T cells in Graves' hyperthyroidism and ophthalmopathy. The investigators amplified TCR beta CDR3 regions from RNA transcripts. The study used the HTBI primer set for a first-round RT-PCR of the TCR CDR3. Each CDR3 protein gets one entry after TCRdb re-called the multiplex PCR reads with MiXCR. The data hold around 400,000 distinct CDR3 sequences, with 25% observed a single time. Sequenced input: blood. The origin of the receptors is a man aged 50 or older with Graves' hyperthyroidism.

The chain couples TRBV5-1 to TRBJ1-6; a weak D match, TRBD1 (6 bases). The V end lost 4 bases, the J end lost 13 bases, and 18 bases lay between the germline ends. CDR3 length equals 14 residues. Germline V lookup: CDR1 SGHRS, CDR2 YFSETQ. The CDR3 DNA reads as TGCGCCAGCAGCCCATCGACAGGCAGCTCGCCCCTCCACTTT. It yields the protein CASSPSTGSSPLHF.

This clonotype was seen ten or more times. CDR3 residues: CASSLPTRGREIYNEQFF. DNA of the CDR3: TGTGCCAGCAGTTTACCAACTCGTGGGCGGGAGATCTACAATGAGCAGTTCTTC. The chain employs TRBV6-2 or TRBV6-3 and TRBJ2-1, with 7 bases identical to TRBD2. CDR3 length: 18 amino acids. J was trimmed by 3 bases and V by 4 bases; bases with no gene match: 15. Germline CDR1 is MNHEY and CDR2 is SVGEGT.

The rearrangement joins TRBV19 to TRBJ1-5; D possibly corresponds to TRBD1 (6 bases). There are 15 residues in the CDR3. Between the trimmed V and J ends, which lost 7 bases and 0 bases, there was a span of 13 bases. Germline CDR1 LNHDA, CDR2 SQIVND (reference sequence). CDR3 bases: TGTGCCAGTACGGGGGCCGGGAATAGCAATCAGCCCCAGCATTTT. It is translated as CASTGAGNSNQPQHF.

This clonotype was seen only a few times. This rearrangement joins TRBV24-1 to TRBJ2-1, with a weak D call TRBD2 (6 bases). V dropped 4 bases and J dropped 9 bases, with 12 bases sitting between them. Germline V CDR1 and CDR2: KGHDR, SFDVKD. CDR3 length: 13 amino acids. CDR3 sequence reads: CATSDPSESEQFF. In DNA, the CDR3 is TGTGCCACCAGTGACCCTAGCGAGAGTGAGCAGTTCTTC.

CDR3 DNA: TGTGCCAGTAGTATGGGGCGCACGGTAGTGCAACAAGAGACCCAGTACTTC. Translated: CASSMGRTVVQQETQYF. The chain joins TRBV19 to TRBJ2-5, with D possibly TRBD1 on 5 matching bases. The CDR3 contains 17 residues. The ends were cut back, 3 bases at V and 2 bases at J, with 19 bases in the middle. CDR1 is LNHDA and CDR2 is SQIVND in the germline V gene (reference sequence).

The chain combines TRBV24-1 with TRBJ2-1, with a weak D call TRBD2 (6 bases). CDR1 and CDR2 from the germline V gene are KGHDR and SFDVKD. With 3 bases removed from V and 4 bases from J, the gap between germline ends came to 15 bases. The CDR3 length is 16 residues. In nucleotides, the CDR3 is TGTGCCACCAGTGATGTTGGCCCAGGAGGGTACAATGAGCAGTTCTTC. Encoded protein: CATSDVGPGGYNEQFF.

This clonotype was seen only a few times. The rearrangement links TRBV11-1 to TRBJ2-6; D is unclear. The CDR3 loop spans 16 amino acids. From germline, CDR1 is SGHAT and CDR2 FQDESV (reference sequence). The ends were cut back, 5 bases at V and 0 bases at J, with 11 bases in the middle. CDR3 residues: CASSPTLDSGANVLTF. The CDR3 DNA reads TGTGCCAGCAGCCCCACTCTTGACTCTGGGGCCAACGTCCTGACTTTC.

V and J are TRBV7-9 and TRBJ1-1; a weak D match, TRBD1 (5 bases). CDR3 length: 15 residues. Per the germline V gene, CDR1 is SEHNR and CDR2 is FQNEAQ (reference sequence). The germline V and J ends were trimmed by 6 bases and 0 bases, with 14 bases remaining between them. CDR3 residues: CASSPRQKVNTEAFF. CDR3 sequence (DNA): TGTGCCAGCAGTCCGAGACAGAAGGTGAACACTGAAGCTTTCTTT.

The chain recombines TRBV7-2 with TRBJ2-3, with D maybe TRBD2 (5 bases). The V end lost 5 bases, the J end lost 3 bases, and 12 bases lay between the germline ends. Germline V gene data show CDR1 as SGHTA and CDR2 as FQGNSA. CDR3 length equals 14 residues. CDR3: CASSRQAETDTQYF. The CDR3 bases are TGTGCCAGCAGCCGCCAAGCGGAGACAGATACGCAGTATTTT.

This clonotype came up a few times. The chain combines TRBV20-1 with TRBJ2-1; D possibly corresponds to TRBD2 (7 bases). The CDR3 spans 12 residues. The V gene lost 6 bases and the J gene lost 6 bases, with 12 bases spanning the gap. Germline V gene lookup returns CDR1 DFQATT and CDR2 SNEGSKA (reference sequence). The CDR3 loop is CSARRGGNEQFF. The CDR3 DNA reads TGCAGTGCCCGAAGGGGGGGCAATGAGCAGTTCTTC.

CDR3 nucleotides: TGCAGTGCCGCCGCTAGCGGGAGGGCCTACGAGCAGTACTTC. Translation gives CSAAASGRAYEQYF. V and J are TRBV20-1 and TRBJ2-7; TRBD2 matches at 12 bases. This CDR3 is built from 14 residues. Trimming at V came to 6 bases and at J to 2 bases, leaving 5 bases not matched to a gene. The germline V gene encodes CDR1 DFQATT and CDR2 SNEGSKA (reference sequence).

This clonotype occurred many times. The chain carries TRBV11-2 and TRBJ2-2, with TRBD2 identical over 12 bases. Germline V lookup: CDR1 SGHAT, CDR2 FQNNGV. The V segment lost 4 bases and the J segment 6 bases; nucleotides outside the gene matches: 6. The CDR3 is made up of 16 amino acids. The CDR3 protein is CASSSRLAGAAGELFF. The CDR3 DNA reads as TGTGCCAGCAGCTCCCGACTAGCGGGAGCCGCCGGGGAGCTGTTTTTT. The whole variable domain, filled in from reference TRBV11-2 and TRBJ2-2, reads EAGVAQSPRYKIIEKRQSVAFWCNPISGHATLYWYQQILGQGPKLLIQFQNNGVVDDSQLPKDRFSAERLKGVDSTLKIQPAKLEDSAVYLCASSSRLAGAAGELFFGEGSRLTVL.

This clonotype was seen only a few times. The chain couples TRBV12-5 to TRBJ2-1; D is unresolved. The CDR3 covers 12 residues. Trimming removed 5 bases from V and 4 bases from J, with 6 bases in between. Germline CDR1 is LGHNT and CDR2 is FRNRAP. The CDR3 DNA is TGTGCTAGTGGTCTCATATACAATGAGCAGTTCTTC. Its translation: CASGLIYNEQFF. Together with reference TRBV12-5 and TRBJ2-1, the CDR3 gives the full variable domain: DARVTQTPRHKVTEMGQEVTMRCQPILGHNTVFWYRQTMMQGLELLAYFRNRAPLDDSGMPKDRFSAEMPDATLATLKIQPSEPRDSAVYFCASGLIYNEQFFGPGTRLTVL.

The gene calls are TRBV4-1 and TRBJ2-7; D call uncertain. V was shortened by 6 bases and J by 5 bases, with 17 bases between the two germline ends. This CDR3 contains 14 residues. Germline CDR1 is MGHRA and CDR2 is YSYEKL. The chain's CDR3 is CASSPDAYLNEQYF. Here the CDR3 DNA reads TGCGCCAGCAGTCCCGACGCCTACTTAAACGAGCAGTACTTC.

V usage is TRBV5-1 and J usage is TRBJ2-1, with D perhaps assigned TRBD1 or TRBD2 (5 bases each). Trimming took 3 bases from V and 1 from J, leaving 14 bases between them. The CDR3 runs to 16 residues. The V gene's germline CDR1 is SGHRS and CDR2 YFSETQ. The CDR3 region has the DNA TGCGCCAGCAGCTCCTCCGGGACGGCATCCTACAATGAGCAGTTCTTC. It translates to CASSSSGTASYNEQFF. Drawing the rest from reference TRBV5-1 and TRBJ2-1, the complete variable domain is KAGVTQTPRYLIKTRGQQVTLSCSPISGHRSVSWYQQTPGQGLQFLFEYFSETQRNKGNFPGRFSGRQFSNSRSEMNVSTLELGDSALYLCASSSSGTASYNEQFFGPGTRLTVL.

The chain combines TRBV4-1 with TRBJ2-1; a weak D match, TRBD2 (6 bases). V was cut by 0 bases and J by 8 bases, with 20 bases left in between. Germline V lookup: CDR1 MGHRA, CDR2 YSYEKL. The CDR3 runs 17 residues. CDR3 sequence reads: CASSQDTAGWPRHEQFF. In nucleotides, the CDR3 is TGCGCCAGCAGCCAAGATACCGCGGGATGGCCTCGGCATGAGCAGTTCTTC.

This sequence joins TRBV19 and TRBJ2-2; 7 bases agree with TRBD2. The CDR3 is 17 amino acids. Germline V gene sequence: CDR1 LNHDA, CDR2 SQIVND (reference sequence). V was clipped by 7 bases and J by 2 bases; unmatched bases: 13. The CDR3, as DNA: TGTGCCAGTAAACCGAGGGGTGCGGGAGCTAACACCGGGGAGCTGTTTTTT. The encoded protein is CASKPRGAGANTGELFF.

In nucleotides, the CDR3 is TGTGCTAGTGGTTTGGCAGGGGGCATTCAGCCCCAGCATTTT. Encoded protein: CASGLAGGIQPQHF. V is TRBV12-5 and J is TRBJ1-5, with 8 bases fitting TRBD1. This CDR3 has 14 amino acids. Per the germline V gene, CDR1 is LGHNT and CDR2 is FRNRAP. Trimming cost V 1 base and J 6 bases; bases outside gene matches: 2.

V and J are TRBV5-6 and TRBJ2-3; D not certain. V lost 2 bases and J 6 bases, leaving 19 bases between the germline ends. Germline assignment: CDR1 SGHDT and CDR2 YYEEEE. This CDR3 spans 16 amino acids. The CDR3 sequence: CASSFPLGSDTDTQYF. The CDR3 nucleotides are TGTGCCAGCAGCTTTCCTCTAGGATCGGATACCGATACGCAGTATTTT.

Ten or more counts support this clonotype. The J gene is TRBJ2-1, the V gene TRBV20-1; no reliable D call. The CDR3 loop spans 11 amino acids. With 3 bases removed from V and 6 bases from J, the gap between germline ends came to 6 bases. Germline V CDR1 and CDR2: DFQATT, SNEGSKA (reference sequence). CDR3 loop: CSASKRNEQFF. The CDR3 DNA sequence: TGCAGTGCTAGTAAGCGCAATGAGCAGTTCTTC.

This clonotype has a handful of counts. This chain uses TRBV19 with TRBJ1-2, with a weak D call TRBD1 (6 bases). The CDR3 loop spans 14 amino acids. Germline assignment: CDR1 LNHDA and CDR2 SQIVND (reference sequence). Trimming took off 10 bases at V and 1 base at J, with 16 bases between the two ends. The CDR3 sequence is CATSDRRNNYGYTF. Written as DNA, the CDR3 is TGTGCCACAAGTGACAGGCGAAATAACTATGGCTACACCTTC.

The chain joins TRBV27 to TRBJ2-7, with a possible D match to TRBD1 (6 bases). Trimming pared 5 bases from V and 0 bases from J, leaving 11 bases between. Germline V gives CDR1 MNHEY, CDR2 SMNVEV (reference sequence). The CDR3 runs to 14 residues. The CDR3 region is CASSLGQLSYEQYF. In DNA, the CDR3 is TGTGCCAGCAGTCTCGGACAGCTCTCCTACGAGCAGTACTTC.

This sequence joins TRBV3-1 and TRBJ2-1, with D possibly TRBD1 on 5 matching bases. The CDR3 spans 15 residues. Germline V CDR1 and CDR2: LGHDT, YNNKEL (reference sequence). V gave up 2 bases and J gave up 6 bases, with 14 bases separating them. The CDR3: CASSQTTPGLNEQFF. The CDR3, as DNA: TGTGCCAGCAGCCAAACGACTCCAGGGCTCAATGAGCAGTTCTTC.

This chain links TRBV19 with TRBJ2-2, with 8 positions matching TRBD1. CDR3 length: 14 residues. The V gene's germline CDR1 is LNHDA and CDR2 SQIVND (reference sequence). V shed 7 bases, J shed 3 bases, and the junction held 4 bases outside the gene matches. CDR3 nucleotide sequence: TGTGCCAGTACTGGGACAGGCTACACCGGGGAGCTGTTTTTT. Its protein is CASTGTGYTGELFF.

The V and J genes are TRBV3-1 and TRBJ1-6; D is undetermined. The V end was cut by 1 base, the J end by 8 bases, with 9 bases between. The CDR3 is made up of 14 amino acids. The V gene's germline CDR1 is LGHDT and CDR2 YNNKEL (reference sequence). Written as DNA, the CDR3 is TGTGCCAGCAGCCAAGCTTTACGAGATTCACCCCTCCACTTT. It codes for CASSQALRDSPLHF.

This clonotype was recorded many times. This chain joins TRBV5-6 and TRBJ1-5; no reliable D call. The CDR3 sequence is 15 residues long. The V end was cut by 6 bases, the J end by 0 bases, with 13 bases between. CDR1 is SGHDT and CDR2 is YYEEEE in the germline V gene. The CDR3 nucleotides read TGTGCCAGCAACCTTGGACCCTATAGCAATCAGCCCCAGCATTTT. As protein: CASNLGPYSNQPQHF.

The chain couples TRBV5-6 to TRBJ2-1, with D possibly matching TRBD1 (6 bases). From germline, CDR1 is SGHDT and CDR2 YYEEEE. Trimming removed 4 bases from V and 5 bases from J, with 7 bases in between. The CDR3 is 12 residues long. The CDR3 spells CASSRQDNEQFF. CDR3 sequence (DNA): TGTGCCAGCAGCCGACAGGACAATGAGCAGTTCTTC.